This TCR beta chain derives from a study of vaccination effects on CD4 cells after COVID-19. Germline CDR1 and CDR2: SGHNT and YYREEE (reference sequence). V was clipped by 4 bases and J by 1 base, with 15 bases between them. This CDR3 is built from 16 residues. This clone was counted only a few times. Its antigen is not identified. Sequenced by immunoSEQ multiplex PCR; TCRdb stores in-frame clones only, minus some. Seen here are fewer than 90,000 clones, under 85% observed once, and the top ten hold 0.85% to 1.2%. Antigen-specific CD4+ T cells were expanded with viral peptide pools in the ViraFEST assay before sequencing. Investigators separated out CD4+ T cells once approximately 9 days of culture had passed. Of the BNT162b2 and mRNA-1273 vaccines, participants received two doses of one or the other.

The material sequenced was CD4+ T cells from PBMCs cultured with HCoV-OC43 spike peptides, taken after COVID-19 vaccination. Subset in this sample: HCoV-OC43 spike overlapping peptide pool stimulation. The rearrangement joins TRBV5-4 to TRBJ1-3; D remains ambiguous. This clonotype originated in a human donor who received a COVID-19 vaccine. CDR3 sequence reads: CASSTDGLLSGNTIYF. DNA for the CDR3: TGTGCCAGCAGCACGGACGGTCTACTGTCTGGAAACACCATATATTTT.